The rows below give T cell receptor beta chains drawn from one sample of a study of T cell responses to AZD1222 COVID-19 vaccine. TCRdb's copy holds only in-frame clones and misses some; the assay was immunoSEQ multiplex PCR. The data hold over 150,000 clones, with around nine tenths observed a single time. This specimen was peripheral blood, taken 28 days after the second AZD1222 dose. These receptors were collected from an adult who received the AZD1222 COVID-19 vaccine. Each CDR3 is given with its conserved first and last residue. The order of the fields is V gene, clone size, D gene, J gene, CDR3 DNA, CDR3 protein. A D gene is named only where the DNA matches it firmly. Some rows mark clone size as missing; the rest say once, few, many or name a class of expanded clone.

v_gene: TRBV11-1; abundance: -; d_gene: -; j_gene: TRBJ1-2; CDR3nt: TGTGCCAGCAGCTTAGGGATCGGTGGCTACACCTTC; CDR3aa: CASSLGIGGYTF
v_gene: TRBV6-5; abundance: once; d_gene: -; j_gene: TRBJ1-5; CDR3nt: TGTGCCAGTATGGGCTCGGGTAGCAATCAGCCCCAGCATTTT; CDR3aa: CASMGSGSNQPQHF
v_gene: TRBV30; abundance: once; d_gene: -; j_gene: TRBJ1-1; CDR3nt: TGTGCCTGGACCCAGCCCGGATATGAAGCTTTCTTT; CDR3aa: CAWTQPGYEAFF
v_gene: TRBV5-1; abundance: -; d_gene: -; j_gene: TRBJ2-7; CDR3nt: TGCGCCAGCAGCCGGGTTGGACTGACCTACGAGCAGTACTTC; CDR3aa: CASSRVGLTYEQYF
v_gene: TRBV5-1; abundance: -; d_gene: -; j_gene: TRBJ1-1; CDR3nt: TGCGCCAGCAGCCCCCGGGGAAGAGACACTGAAGCTTTCTTT; CDR3aa: CASSPRGRDTEAFF
v_gene: TRBV7-2; abundance: -; d_gene: -; j_gene: TRBJ1-1; CDR3nt: TGTGCCAGCAGCTTAGGGGGAGGCCTGAACACTGAAGCTTTCTTT; CDR3aa: CASSLGGGLNTEAFF
v_gene: TRBV6-2/TRBV6-3; abundance: -; d_gene: -; j_gene: TRBJ1-2; CDR3nt: TGTGCCAGCAGTTACTCAGGGCAGTCGGGGGGCTACACCTTC; CDR3aa: CASSYSGQSGGYTF
v_gene: TRBV19; abundance: -; d_gene: TRBD1; j_gene: TRBJ1-6; CDR3nt: TGTGCCAGTAGTATCCAGGGGGTAAATTCACCCCTCCACTTT; CDR3aa: CASSIQGVNSPLHF
v_gene: TRBV6-4; abundance: -; d_gene: -; j_gene: TRBJ1-5; CDR3nt: TGTGCCAGCAGTCCCGAGGGCAATCAGCCCCAGCATTTT; CDR3aa: CASSPEGNQPQHF
v_gene: TRBV29-1; abundance: -; d_gene: -; j_gene: TRBJ1-4; CDR3nt: TGCAGCGTTGGAAGGGGGTGGGGTGAAAAACTGTTTTTT; CDR3aa: CSVGRGWGEKLFF
v_gene: TRBV4-1; abundance: -; d_gene: -; j_gene: TRBJ2-7; CDR3nt: TGCGCCAGCAGCCAAACCACGGACATTTACGATACCTACGAGCAGTACTTC; CDR3aa: CASSQTTDIYDTYEQYF
v_gene: TRBV30; abundance: -; d_gene: TRBD2; j_gene: TRBJ2-3; CDR3nt: TGTGCCTGGGGTATGCGGCGGGGGGATACGCAGTATTTT; CDR3aa: CAWGMRRGDTQYF
v_gene: TRBV5-6; abundance: -; d_gene: TRBD1; j_gene: TRBJ1-1; CDR3nt: TGTGCCAGCAGCTTTCGGCAGGGGGCCGCGAACACTGAAGCTTTCTTT; CDR3aa: CASSFRQGAANTEAFF
v_gene: TRBV12-5; abundance: -; d_gene: TRBD2; j_gene: TRBJ2-1; CDR3nt: TGTGCTAGTGACCTGCGGGGGGGGTCCTACAATGAGCAGTTCTTC; CDR3aa: CASDLRGGSYNEQFF
v_gene: TRBV7-9; abundance: -; d_gene: TRBD1; j_gene: TRBJ1-2; CDR3nt: TGTGCCAGCAGCTACCTCCGGGACAGCAACTATGGCTACACCTTC; CDR3aa: CASSYLRDSNYGYTF
v_gene: TRBV30; abundance: once; d_gene: -; j_gene: TRBJ1-5; CDR3nt: TGTGCCTGGGCAGTCGGAGGGAATCAGCCCCAGCATTTT; CDR3aa: CAWAVGGNQPQHF
v_gene: TRBV25-1; abundance: -; d_gene: -; j_gene: TRBJ1-1; CDR3nt: TGTGCCAGCAGGGAGGGACGACGGATGGAAGCTTTCTTT; CDR3aa: CASREGRRMEAFF
v_gene: TRBV21-1; abundance: -; d_gene: -; j_gene: TRBJ2-7; CDR3nt: TGTGCCAGCAGCCCCCATGGACTGCTTTCCTACGAGCAGTACTTC; CDR3aa: CASSPHGLLSYEQYF
v_gene: TRBV2; abundance: -; d_gene: -; j_gene: TRBJ2-2; CDR3nt: TGTGCCAGCCGCCTACTGTCCACCGGGGAGCTGTTTTTT; CDR3aa: CASRLLSTGELFF
v_gene: TRBV3-1/TRBV3-2; abundance: -; d_gene: -; j_gene: TRBJ1-5; CDR3nt: TGTGCCAGCAGCGAGCAGGGGTTTAGCAATCAGCCCCAGCATTTT; CDR3aa: CASSEQGFSNQPQHF
v_gene: TRBV12-5; abundance: -; d_gene: -; j_gene: TRBJ2-2; CDR3nt: TGTGCTAGTGCCTGGGGGGCGGGGGAGCTGTTTTTT; CDR3aa: CASAWGAGELFF
v_gene: TRBV30; abundance: -; d_gene: -; j_gene: TRBJ1-6; CDR3nt: TGTGCCTGGAGTGTACTGGCGAGCTCCTATAATTCACCCCTCCACTTT; CDR3aa: CAWSVLASSYNSPLHF
v_gene: TRBV29-1; abundance: -; d_gene: TRBD1; j_gene: TRBJ1-1; CDR3nt: TGCAGCGTTGGGGACAGGGGGCCTGAAGCTTTCTTT; CDR3aa: CSVGDRGPEAFF
v_gene: TRBV10-3; abundance: -; d_gene: -; j_gene: TRBJ2-7; CDR3nt: TGTGCCATCAGTGATATTGTAGGGAGCTCCTACGAGCAGTACTTC; CDR3aa: CAISDIVGSSYEQYF
v_gene: TRBV6-5; abundance: -; d_gene: -; j_gene: TRBJ1-3; CDR3nt: TGTGCCAGCAGTTACTCCCTTGGGGGGACTGGAAACACCATATATTTT; CDR3aa: CASSYSLGGTGNTIYF
v_gene: TRBV6-1; abundance: -; d_gene: -; j_gene: TRBJ2-7; CDR3nt: TGTGCCAGCAGTGATAACGGTGGCTACGAGCAGTACTTC; CDR3aa: CASSDNGGYEQYF
v_gene: TRBV5-1; abundance: -; d_gene: TRBD1; j_gene: TRBJ1-4; CDR3nt: TGCGCCAGCAGCCCCAGACAGGGGGCGCTTAATGAAAAACTGTTTTTT; CDR3aa: CASSPRQGALNEKLFF
v_gene: TRBV4-2; abundance: -; d_gene: TRBD1; j_gene: TRBJ1-3; CDR3nt: TGTGCCAGCAGCCAGGCCGGACAGGGAATGGGAAACACCATATATTTT; CDR3aa: CASSQAGQGMGNTIYF
v_gene: TRBV19; abundance: -; d_gene: -; j_gene: TRBJ2-5; CDR3nt: TGTGCCAGTAGTAATCTGGGGGGCCCCCAAGAGACCCAGTACTTC; CDR3aa: CASSNLGGPQETQYF
v_gene: TRBV30; abundance: -; d_gene: -; j_gene: TRBJ1-1; CDR3nt: TGTGCCTGGAGATTAGGCATGAACACTGAAGCTTTCTTT; CDR3aa: CAWRLGMNTEAFF
v_gene: TRBV19; abundance: -; d_gene: -; j_gene: TRBJ1-5; CDR3nt: TGTGCCAGTAGTCCTGAGAGGGGCGGTCGTCAGCCCCAGCATTTT; CDR3aa: CASSPERGGRQPQHF
v_gene: TRBV7-2; abundance: -; d_gene: -; j_gene: TRBJ2-3; CDR3nt: TGTGCCAGCAGCTTAGCAGCTGTTTCTAGCACAGATACGCAGTATTTT; CDR3aa: CASSLAAVSSTDTQYF
v_gene: TRBV9; abundance: few; d_gene: -; j_gene: TRBJ2-2; CDR3nt: TGTGCCAGCAGCCGCCGGTGGTCGAACACCGGGGAGCTGTTTTTT; CDR3aa: CASSRRWSNTGELFF
v_gene: TRBV5-1; abundance: few; d_gene: -; j_gene: TRBJ1-2; CDR3nt: TGCGCCAGCAGCTTGACAGGGTCGTACGGCTATGGCTACACCTTC; CDR3aa: CASSLTGSYGYGYTF
v_gene: TRBV19; abundance: -; d_gene: -; j_gene: TRBJ2-1; CDR3nt: TGTGCCACCACGTCGGGAAGGGTATCCTACAATGAGCAGTTCTTC; CDR3aa: CATTSGRVSYNEQFF
v_gene: TRBV2; abundance: -; d_gene: -; j_gene: TRBJ1-2; CDR3nt: TGTGCCAGCACGAGGCTTGAGGGCTATGGCTACACCTTC; CDR3aa: CASTRLEGYGYTF
v_gene: TRBV6-1; abundance: -; d_gene: -; j_gene: TRBJ1-2; CDR3nt: TGTGCCAGCAGTGAAGATATAAGTAGGGGCAGACTCTATGGCTACACCTTC; CDR3aa: CASSEDISRGRLYGYTF
v_gene: TRBV18; abundance: -; d_gene: TRBD1; j_gene: TRBJ1-2; CDR3nt: TGTGCCAGCTCACTCCCCCCGGGACAGGGAGATGGCTACACCTTC; CDR3aa: CASSLPPGQGDGYTF
v_gene: TRBV9; abundance: -; d_gene: -; j_gene: TRBJ1-4; CDR3nt: TGTGCCAGCAGCGGGAGGGGTAATGAAAAACTGTTTTTT; CDR3aa: CASSGRGNEKLFF
v_gene: TRBV6-6; abundance: -; d_gene: -; j_gene: TRBJ1-1; CDR3nt: TGTGCCAGCAGTTATTCGGGGGGGAACACTGAAGCTTTCTTT; CDR3aa: CASSYSGGNTEAFF